The text below deals with one T cell receptor beta chain. The antigen this receptor binds is unknown. There are no base qualities to consult, and no much larger clone falls within one base. Using the deep immunoSEQ assay, TCR CDR3 regions were amplified from genomic DNA by multiplex PCR. Genomic DNA extracted from each cell subset was distributed evenly over all wells of several immunoSEQ 96-well plates, and each plate served as one replicate. For sorted subsets, roughly 200 ng of genomic DNA, equivalent to 30,000 or so T cell genomes, went into each replicate PCR. Purified libraries were measured with a Qubit 3.0 fluorometer, size-checked on a Bioanalyzer 2100, and measured again with the KAPA Library Quantification kit. A separate single-read 150-cycle Illumina NextSeq 550 flow cell was used to sequence each immunoSEQ 96-well plate. The published analysis was carried out like this. The immunoSEQ output contained only junctional sequences without quality scores, so filtering could not match that applied to full-length reads. To assign V/J genes and CDR3, sequences were annotated against IMGT germline references using PyIR, a Python wrapper for IgBLAST v1.9. Any read was removed if the V/J assignment was weak (E-value above 1e-6), the CDR3 was missing, or the read contained stop codons, out-of-frame junctions, or ambiguous translated residues. V3J clonotypes were defined as sequences sharing an identical inferred V gene, J gene, and CDR3 amino acid sequence. Percentage overlap between repertoires was calculated by dividing the number of shared unique clonotypes by the size of the smaller repertoire. Three approaches were used to assess repertoire richness: RTK rarefaction, the Chao1 estimator, and Recon v2.1 estimates of unobserved clonotypes. OLGA was used to compute generation probabilities for all TCRbeta clonotypes that the gDNA method yielded from four donors. Here the immuneACCESS table is served through TCRdb, limited to in-frame sequences with V and J called. Missing clones are a known gap in these copies; in checked studies unresolved V genes cover under half, and the rest lacks a known reason. D and trimming were read from the DNA, whereas the V and J calls and clone size are those reported in that table. Present in this sample are roughly 2 million clones, 85% to 95% of which were seen just once. Around 1.1% of the sample comes from the top ten.

CD8 naive samples consisted of CD45RO-negative cells that were positively selected for CCR7, yielding a CD45RA+CCR7+ population without TemRA cells. The donors were healthy, HIV-negative adults who had no recently reported acute infections or vaccinations. Every donor was a Caucasian adult residing in Nashville, Tennessee, USA. Blood was obtained by leukapheresis, after which PBMCs were separated by Ficoll-Histopaque density gradient centrifugation and cryopreserved in liquid nitrogen vapor phase. Purity and quantity of every magnetically sorted T cell population were checked by analytical flow cytometry. Each sorted fraction had its genomic DNA isolated and then quantified by UV absorbance on a Nanodrop 2000c. This specimen comes from a study of shared clonotypes between healthy human individuals (dated by TCRdb to the early 2020s). Context from the whole study: A few men and two women, aged 18 to 49 years, made up the cohort. The study deeply sequenced blood TCR repertoires of about 5 healthy adults to estimate repertoire size and the extent of clonotype sharing between individuals. Each donor's leukapheresis produced roughly between roughly 0.85 and 10 billion PBMCs. For each donor, three plates each were used for CD4 naive and CD4 memory, two plates were used for CD8 naive, and one plate was used for CD8 memory. Libraries were prepared and TCR repertoires were sequenced by different laboratories using diverse techniques, in order to increase sequencing depth and limit assay-specific biases.

Results the study describes overall, beyond this receptor: Pairwise subsampling indicated that sequencing depth was expected to affect the degree of clonotype sharing among donors. Estimated clonotype richness was generally larger for naive than for memory subsets. Rarefaction of sorted-subset datasets indicated incomplete sequencing despite the large sequencing depth. Sampling was limited to blood, and TCR repertoires in tissue likely differ from TCR repertoires in blood. Clonotypes shared by all four sorted-subset donors showed higher generation probabilities than non-shared clonotypes. About 4.5% of naive CD4, 3.5% of naive CD8, roughly 2.5% of memory CD4, and approximately 0.39% of memory CD8 clonotypes were shared across a few donors. The genetic and exposure-history diversity represented was limited by the small number of donors.

This sequence originates from a young man in good health. The sample comprised naive CD8+ T cells sorted from blood. Read against the paper, the sample's cell subset or site label means: CD45RA+CCR7+.

CDR3 loop: CASSAASGYSYEQYF. The nucleotide sequence reads TGTGCCAGTAGTGCAGCTAGCGGGTACTCCTACGAGCAGTACTTC. The chain couples TRBV19 to TRBJ2-7; 8 middle bases align to TRBD2. Including cysteine and phenylalanine, the CDR3 has 15 amino acids. The entry retains the CDR3 DNA only, 45 bases that are in frame from base 1. For CDR1 and CDR2, the germline V gene (reference sequence) lists LNHDA and SQIVND. At the junction V is shortened by 5 bases and J by 0 bases; bases outside the gene matches: 6.